These 18 T cell receptor beta chains came from one sample sequenced in a study of beta chain features in type 1 diabetes. The investigators reverse transcribed all of the isolated RNA, so they sequenced expressed TCRB transcripts. Generated by immunoSEQ multiplex PCR, the TCRdb table keeps only in-frame clones and is missing some. The table shows 390,000 or so clones, with 14% occurring only once. The specimen was naive CD4+ T cells from blood. The source is a man aged 30 to 45 in good health.

This clone turned up a few times. This chain links TRBV6-6 with TRBJ2-1; D tentatively fits TRBD1 or TRBD2 (5 bases each). V was shortened by 0 bases and J by 9 bases, with 6 bases between the two germline ends. This CDR3 is 12 amino acids long. CDR1 MNHNY and CDR2 SVGAGI come from the germline V gene (reference sequence). In DNA form, the CDR3 reads TGTGCCAGCAGTTACTCGAGGGGTGAGCAGTTCTTC. This codes for CASSYSRGEQFF.

The CDR3 loop reads CACRAGGPEDTQYF. The CDR3 DNA follows: TGTGCCTGCCGAGCGGGAGGGCCCGAAGATACGCAGTATTTT. The chain uses TRBV30 and TRBJ2-3; 10 nucleotides line up with TRBD2. This CDR3 is built from 14 residues. J gave up 5 bases and V 6 bases, and 8 bases lay outside the gene matches. CDR1 is GTSNPN, CDR2 SVGIG, per germline (reference sequence).

The chain carries TRBV27 and TRBJ2-3; 13 bases align to TRBD2. V was pared by 5 bases and J by 1 base, with 3 bases of the junction left unmatched. Germline V gene lookup returns CDR1 MNHEY and CDR2 SMNVEV (reference sequence). This CDR3 contains 16 residues. Written as DNA, the CDR3 is TGTGCCAGCAGTCACGGACTAGCGGGGGGCACAGATACGCAGTATTTT. Translated, it gives CASSHGLAGGTDTQYF.

In the case of this clone: The sample holds other DNA sequences that translate to the same CDR3. This sequence joins TRBV7-2 and TRBJ2-7; TRBD1 might be the D (5 bases). CDR1 is SGHTA and CDR2 is FQGNSA in the germline V gene. V dropped 1 base and J dropped 3 bases, with 10 bases sitting between them. This CDR3 comprises 14 residues. In nucleotides, the CDR3 is TGTGCCAGCAGCTTAGAGGCAGGGAACTACGAGCAGTACTTC. Its translation: CASSLEAGNYEQYF.

The table lists this clone with a few counts. The V call is TRBV30, the J call TRBJ2-3, with a weak D call TRBD1 (6 bases). Germline V CDR1 and CDR2: GTSNPN, SVGIG (reference sequence). V was shortened by 1 base and J by 1 base, with 15 bases between the two germline ends. The CDR3 sequence is 16 residues long. The CDR3 sequence: CAWSGDGGAGTDTQYF. In DNA form, the CDR3 reads TGTGCCTGGAGTGGGGATGGGGGCGCGGGCACAGATACGCAGTATTTT.

The genes are TRBV9 and TRBJ2-3; 11 bases agree with TRBD2. Trimming took 4 bases from V and 6 from J; bases not matched to a gene: 10. The CDR3 extends over 16 amino acids. In germline, CDR1 is SGDLS, CDR2 YYNGEE. Here the CDR3 DNA reads TGTGCCAGCAGCATCAGCATAGCGGGAGGGGCGGATACGCAGTATTTT. Amino acid sequence: CASSISIAGGADTQYF.

Only a few counts were recorded for this clone. The gene calls are TRBV11-2 and TRBJ2-1; the match to TRBD1 covers 10 bases. V lost 5 bases, J lost 6 bases, and 7 bases stayed unmatched. This CDR3 has 15 residues. Germline V gene data show CDR1 as SGHAT and CDR2 as FQNNGV. CDR3 in amino acids: CASSAGQGPVNEQFF. CDR3 nucleotide sequence: TGTGCCAGCAGCGCGGGACAGGGGCCGGTCAATGAGCAGTTCTTC.

This clone came up a few times. The chain is built from TRBV4-3 and TRBJ2-5, with a tentative D call TRBD1 (6 bases). V gave up 6 bases and J gave up 2 bases, with 16 bases separating them. The germline V gene encodes CDR1 LGHNA and CDR2 YSLEER. The CDR3 spans 15 residues. The CDR3 DNA reads as TGCGCCAGCAGTCCCTTTCAGGGGCGACAAGAGACCCAGTACTTC. As protein: CASSPFQGRQETQYF.

The gene calls are TRBV7-9 and TRBJ2-6; no definite D call. The V end lost 5 bases, the J end lost 0 bases, and 11 bases lay between the germline ends. The CDR3 covers 16 residues. Germline assignment: CDR1 SEHNR and CDR2 FQNEAQ (reference sequence). CDR3 nucleotides: TGTGCCAGCAGCGCCGGGTGGAACTCTGGGGCCAACGTCCTGACTTTC. It encodes CASSAGWNSGANVLTF.

The rearrangement joins TRBV18 to TRBJ2-7; 7 nucleotides align to TRBD1. The J segment lost 2 bases and the V segment lost 3 bases, leaving 1 base of the junction unmatched. Looked up from germline, CDR1 is KGHSH and CDR2 is LQKENI. The CDR3 consists of 13 residues. As DNA, the CDR3 is TGTGCCAGCTCACCGGGACAGCCCTACGAGCAGTACGTC. As protein: CASSPGQPYEQYV.

This clone was observed a few times. V and J are TRBV4-3 and TRBJ2-3; 7 bases line up with TRBD2. The CDR3 is 16 amino acids. The germline V gene has CDR1 LGHNA and CDR2 YSLEER. Trimming removed 3 bases from V and 2 bases from J; junction bases left unmatched: 8. As DNA, the CDR3 is TGCGCCAGCAGCCAGGGGACTAATTCCTACACAGATACGCAGTATTTT. As protein: CASSQGTNSYTDTQYF.

This chain connects TRBV18 to TRBJ2-1; TRBD1 matches 7 bases. Germline CDR1 and CDR2: KGHSH and LQKENI. V lost 4 bases and J lost 5; bases outside the gene matches: 11. The CDR3 consists of 16 residues. The CDR3 loop is CASSQQTGTKNNEQFF. The CDR3 DNA reads TGTGCCAGCTCACAACAGACAGGGACGAAGAACAATGAGCAGTTCTTC.

This clone came up a few times. This chain joins TRBV7-6 and TRBJ2-2; D uncertain. Germline V CDR1 and CDR2: SGHVS, FNYEAQ. V was shortened by 4 bases and J by 0 bases, with 12 bases between the two germline ends. This CDR3 has 16 residues. The CDR3 sequence: CASSSDIGSNTGELFF. For the CDR3, the DNA is TGTGCCAGCAGCTCCGACATCGGGTCGAACACCGGGGAGCTGTTTTTT. The variable domain in full, with the rest retrieved from reference TRBV7-6 and TRBJ2-2, is GAGVSQSPRYKVTKRGQDVALRCDPISGHVSLYWYRQALGQGPEFLTYFNYEAQQDKSGLPNDRFSAERPEGSISTLTIQRTEQRDSAMYRCASSSDIGSNTGELFFGEGSRLTVL.

This clone was detected only a few times. The J gene is TRBJ1-2, the V gene TRBV7-2; D is undetermined. This CDR3 is built from 11 residues. Germline V gene data show CDR1 as SGHTA and CDR2 as FQGNSA. V was shortened by 8 bases and J by 8 bases, with 12 bases between the two germline ends. The CDR3 coding sequence is TGTGCCAGCGGCGTCTGGGAAGGCTACACCTTC. Amino acids: CASGVWEGYTF.

V and J are TRBV9 and TRBJ2-1; TRBD2 aligns across 7 bases. J lost 0 bases, V lost 3 bases, and 9 bases had no gene match. Germline V gene data show CDR1 as SGDLS and CDR2 as YYNGEE. The CDR3 spans 17 residues. The CDR3 DNA sequence: TGTGCCAGCAGCGCAGGTTGGAGCGGGGACTCCTACAATGAGCAGTTCTTC. Amino acid sequence: CASSAGWSGDSYNEQFF. The full variable domain, completed using reference TRBV9 and TRBJ2-1, is DSGVTQTPKHLITATGQRVTLRCSPRSGDLSVYWYQQSLDQGLQFLIQYYNGEERAKGNILERFSAQQFPDLHSELNLSSLELGDSALYFCASSAGWSGDSYNEQFFGPGTRLTVL.

The gene calls are TRBV11-2 and TRBJ2-1; D is perhaps TRBD2 (6 bases). V dropped 3 bases and J dropped 2 bases, with 8 bases sitting between them. Germline V lookup: CDR1 SGHAT, CDR2 FQNNGV. The CDR3 has 14 amino acids. The CDR3 DNA follows: TGTGCCAGCAGCTTCATAGCGGCCTACAATGAGCAGTTCTTC. This codes for CASSFIAAYNEQFF. Looking up the rest from reference TRBV11-2 and TRBJ2-1 gives the full variable domain: EAGVAQSPRYKIIEKRQSVAFWCNPISGHATLYWYQQILGQGPKLLIQFQNNGVVDDSQLPKDRFSAERLKGVDSTLKIQPAKLEDSAVYLCASSFIAAYNEQFFGPGTRLTVL.

The genes are TRBV11-2 and TRBJ2-5; tentative D call: TRBD2 (5 bases). The germline CDR1 and CDR2 sequences are SGHAT and FQNNGV. The CDR3 spans 13 residues. V was shortened by 1 base and J by 11 bases, with 14 bases between the two germline ends. CDR3 protein: CASSLAGVSTQYF. The CDR3 region has the DNA TGTGCCAGCAGCTTAGCCGGGGTGTCAACTCAGTACTTC.

The chain carries TRBV2 and TRBJ2-5, with D possibly being TRBD1 or TRBD2 (5 bases each). Trimming took off 7 bases at V and 5 bases at J, with 17 bases between the two ends. Germline V gives CDR1 SNHLY, CDR2 FYNNEI. The CDR3 loop spans 14 amino acids. The CDR3 DNA reads TGTGCCAGCACCGACGAGGGGCGCAGGGAGACCCAGTACTTC. Translation: CASTDEGRRETQYF. Full variable domain (remainder filled in from reference TRBV2 and TRBJ2-5): EPEVTQTPSHQVTQMGQEVILRCVPISNHLYFYWYRQILGQKVEFLVSFYNNEISEKSEIFDDQFSVERPDGSNFTLKIRSTKLEDSAMYFCASTDEGRRETQYFGPGTRLLVL.